This T cell receptor beta chain is from a study of cytomegalovirus exposure and HLA in healthy donors. The wider study: Approximately 81% of 300 to 450 genotyped donors fell in the Caucasian-associated ancestry cluster. Overall study results and limits: Later analysis showed most CMV-associated TCR beta chains appearing HLA-restricted. Highest at DRB1 and lowest at HLA-C, TCR association rates differed among HLA loci in a later analysis.

The PCR used 60 Vbeta and 13 Jbeta primers. Clones were read by immunoSEQ multiplex PCR, and TCRdb kept only the in-frame ones, dropping some. Its table lists roughly 57,000 clones. Germline V CDR1 and CDR2: LGHNA, YNFKEQ. Trimming left V 1 base short and J 3 bases short, with 12 bases between. The length of the CDR3 is 15 residues. In the case of this clone: The antigen is undetermined.

This TCR came from a man in his late teens or twenties in good health and CMV-seropositive. The specimen was PBMCs. V usage is TRBV4-2 and J usage is TRBJ1-1; D is perhaps TRBD1 (5 bases). The CDR3 DNA reads as TGTGCCAGCAGCCAAGCCACCACAGGTGACACTGAAGCTTTCTTT. Residues: CASSQATTGDTEAFF.